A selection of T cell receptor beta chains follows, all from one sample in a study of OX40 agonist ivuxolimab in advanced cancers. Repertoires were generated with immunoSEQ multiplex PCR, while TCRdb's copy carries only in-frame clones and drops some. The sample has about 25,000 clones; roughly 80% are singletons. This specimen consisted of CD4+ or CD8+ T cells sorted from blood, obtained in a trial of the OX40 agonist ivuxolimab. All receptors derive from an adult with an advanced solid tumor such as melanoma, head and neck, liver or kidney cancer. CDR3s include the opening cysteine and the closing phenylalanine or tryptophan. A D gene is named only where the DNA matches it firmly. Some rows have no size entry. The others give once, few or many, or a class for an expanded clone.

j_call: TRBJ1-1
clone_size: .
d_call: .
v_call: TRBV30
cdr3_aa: CAWGQSNTEAFF
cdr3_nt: TGTGCCTGGGGACAGTCGAACACTGAAGCTTTCTTT

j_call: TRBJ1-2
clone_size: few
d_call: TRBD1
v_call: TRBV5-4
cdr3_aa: CASSLWGQGQVDYGYTF
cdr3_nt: TGTGCCAGCAGCTTATGGGGACAGGGTCAGGTAGACTATGGCTACACCTTC

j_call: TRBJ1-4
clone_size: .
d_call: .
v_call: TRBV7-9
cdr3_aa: CASSPNRDGYNEKLFF
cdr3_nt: TGTGCCAGCAGCCCCAACCGGGACGGATATAATGAAAAACTGTTTTTT

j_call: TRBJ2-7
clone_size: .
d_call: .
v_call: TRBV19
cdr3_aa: CASSPVDRTYEQYF
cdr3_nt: TGTGCCAGTAGTCCAGTCGACCGTACCTACGAGCAGTACTTC

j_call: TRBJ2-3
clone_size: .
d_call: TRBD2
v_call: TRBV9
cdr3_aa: CASGRGGTDTQYF
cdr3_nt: TGTGCCAGCGGGCGGGGGGGCACAGATACGCAGTATTTT

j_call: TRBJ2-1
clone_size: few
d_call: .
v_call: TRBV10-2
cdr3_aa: CASSEGSAPNEQFF
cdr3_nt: TGCGCCAGCAGTGAGGGTAGTGCCCCTAATGAGCAGTTCTTC

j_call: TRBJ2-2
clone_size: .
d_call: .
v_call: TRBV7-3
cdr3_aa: CASSLAPVGPNTGELFF
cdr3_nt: TGTGCCAGCAGCTTAGCTCCGGTGGGTCCCAACACCGGGGAGCTGTTTTTT

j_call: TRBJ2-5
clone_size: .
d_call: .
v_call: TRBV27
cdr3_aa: CASSRGRGETQYF
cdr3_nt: TGTGCCAGCAGCCGAGGTCGAGGAGAGACCCAGTACTTC

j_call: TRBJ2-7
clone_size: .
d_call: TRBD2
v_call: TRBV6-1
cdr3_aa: CASAEGERELYEQYF
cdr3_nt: TGTGCCAGCGCCGAGGGGGAGCGGGAGTTATACGAGCAGTACTTC

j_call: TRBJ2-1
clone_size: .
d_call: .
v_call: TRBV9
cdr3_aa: CASSVNPLEQFF
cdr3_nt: TGTGCCAGCAGCGTAAATCCGCTGGAGCAGTTCTTC

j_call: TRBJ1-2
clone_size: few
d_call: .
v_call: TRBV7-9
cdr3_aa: CASSLGWGNYGYTF
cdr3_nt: TGTGCCAGCAGCTTAGGTTGGGGCAACTATGGCTACACCTTC

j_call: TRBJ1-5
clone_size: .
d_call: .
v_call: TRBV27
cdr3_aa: CASSFLGNREQPQHF
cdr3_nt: TGTGCCAGCAGTTTTCTAGGTAATCGAGAACAGCCCCAGCATTTT

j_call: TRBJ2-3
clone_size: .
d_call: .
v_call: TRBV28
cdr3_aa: CASSPLTGLRADTQYF
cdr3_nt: TGTGCCAGCAGTCCTCTAACAGGATTGAGGGCAGATACGCAGTATTTT

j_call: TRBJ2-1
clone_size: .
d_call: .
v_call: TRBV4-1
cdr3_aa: CASSHDWGTFAGYEQFF
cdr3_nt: TGCGCCAGCAGCCACGATTGGGGGACATTCGCCGGGTATGAGCAGTTCTTC

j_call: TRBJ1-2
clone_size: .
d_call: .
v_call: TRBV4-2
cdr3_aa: CASSQDTGTYGYTF
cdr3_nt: TGTGCCAGCAGCCAAGATACGGGAACCTATGGCTACACCTTC

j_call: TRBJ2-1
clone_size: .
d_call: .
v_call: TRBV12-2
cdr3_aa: CASRSPGLVNNEQFF
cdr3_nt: TGTGCAAGTCGCTCCCCGGGACTTGTTAACAATGAGCAGTTCTTC

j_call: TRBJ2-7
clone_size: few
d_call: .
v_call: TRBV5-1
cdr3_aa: CASSLGASVSYEQYF
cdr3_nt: TGCGCCAGCAGCTTGGGGGCTAGCGTCTCCTACGAGCAGTACTTC

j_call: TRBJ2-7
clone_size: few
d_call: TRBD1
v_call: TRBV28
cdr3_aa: CASSSKTGDSEQYF
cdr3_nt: TGTGCCAGCAGTTCAAAGACAGGGGATAGTGAGCAGTACTTC

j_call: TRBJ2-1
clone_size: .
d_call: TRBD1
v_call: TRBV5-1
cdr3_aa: CASSSGPAGGRDEQFF
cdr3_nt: TGCGCCAGCAGCTCCGGACCGGCAGGGGGCAGGGATGAGCAGTTCTTC

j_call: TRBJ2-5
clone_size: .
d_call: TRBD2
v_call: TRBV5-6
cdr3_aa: CASSLGTSVSQETQYF
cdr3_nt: TGTGCCAGCAGCCTCGGGACTAGCGTCTCCCAAGAGACCCAGTACTTC

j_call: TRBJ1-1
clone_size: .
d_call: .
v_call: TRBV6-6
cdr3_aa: CASSGIADWGTEAFF
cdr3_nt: TGTGCCAGCAGTGGGATCGCGGACTGGGGCACTGAAGCTTTCTTT

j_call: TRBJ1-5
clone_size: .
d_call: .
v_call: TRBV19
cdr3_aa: CASSMGPEPQHF
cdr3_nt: TGTGCCAGTAGTATGGGTCCCGAGCCCCAGCATTTT

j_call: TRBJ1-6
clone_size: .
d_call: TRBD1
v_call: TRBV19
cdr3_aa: CASSVRDRGDSPLHF
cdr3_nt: TGTGCCAGTAGTGTGAGGGACAGGGGGGATTCACCCCTCCACTTT

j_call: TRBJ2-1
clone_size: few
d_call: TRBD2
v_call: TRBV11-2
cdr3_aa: CASSLRTSGSSYNEQFF
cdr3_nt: TGTGCCAGCAGCCTGCGGACTAGCGGAAGCTCCTACAATGAGCAGTTCTTC

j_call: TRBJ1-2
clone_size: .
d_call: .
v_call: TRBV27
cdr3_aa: CASSLAGTYYGYTF
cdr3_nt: TGTGCCAGCAGTTTGGCAGGGACCTACTATGGCTACACCTTC

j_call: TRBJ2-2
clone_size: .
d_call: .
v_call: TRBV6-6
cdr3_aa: CASSYFRISNTGELFF
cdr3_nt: TGTGCCAGCAGTTACTTCCGAATCTCGAACACCGGGGAGCTGTTTTTT

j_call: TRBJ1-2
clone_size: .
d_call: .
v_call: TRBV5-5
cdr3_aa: CASSFGLYGYTF
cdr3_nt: TGTGCCAGCAGCTTTGGACTCTATGGCTACACCTTC

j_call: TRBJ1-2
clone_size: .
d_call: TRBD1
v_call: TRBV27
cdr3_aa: CASSPLQGYYGYTF
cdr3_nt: TGTGCCAGCAGTCCCTTACAGGGGTACTATGGCTACACCTTC

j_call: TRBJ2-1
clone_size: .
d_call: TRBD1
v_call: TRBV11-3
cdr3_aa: CASSRRGGTGDRNEQFF
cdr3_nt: TGTGCCAGCAGCCGAAGGGGAGGGACAGGGGATCGCAATGAGCAGTTCTTC

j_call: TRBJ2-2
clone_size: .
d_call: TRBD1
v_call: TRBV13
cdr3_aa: CASSGRQGHTGELFF
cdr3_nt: TGTGCCAGCAGCGGGAGACAGGGTCACACCGGGGAGCTGTTTTTT

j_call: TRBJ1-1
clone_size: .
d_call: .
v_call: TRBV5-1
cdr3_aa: CASSLEVGLGTEAFF
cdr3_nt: TGCGCCAGCAGCTTGGAGGTGGGTCTGGGCACTGAAGCTTTCTTT

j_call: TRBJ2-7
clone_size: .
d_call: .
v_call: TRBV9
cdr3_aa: CASSTAPDSSYEQYF
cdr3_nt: TGTGCCAGCAGCACAGCCCCGGACAGCTCCTACGAGCAGTACTTC

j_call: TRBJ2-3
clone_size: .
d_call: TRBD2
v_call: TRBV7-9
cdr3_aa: CASRTSGGRTDTQYF
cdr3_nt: TGTGCCAGCAGAACTAGCGGGGGCCGCACAGATACGCAGTATTTT

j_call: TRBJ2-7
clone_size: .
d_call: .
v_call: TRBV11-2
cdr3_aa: CASSLSTVSYEQYF
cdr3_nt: TGTGCCAGCAGCCTCTCGACCGTATCCTACGAGCAGTACTTC

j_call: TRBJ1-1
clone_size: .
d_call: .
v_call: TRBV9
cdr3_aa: CASSVDSRNTEAFF
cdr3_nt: TGTGCCAGCAGCGTAGATTCGCGGAACACTGAAGCTTTCTTT

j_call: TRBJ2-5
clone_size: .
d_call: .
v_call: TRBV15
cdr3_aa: CATSAWHRSGETQYF
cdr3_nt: TGTGCCACCAGCGCATGGCATCGCAGCGGCGAGACCCAGTACTTC

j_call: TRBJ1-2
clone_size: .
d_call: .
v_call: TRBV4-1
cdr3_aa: CASSQEQGTYGYTF
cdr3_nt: TGCGCCAGCAGCCAAGAACAGGGAACCTATGGCTACACCTTC

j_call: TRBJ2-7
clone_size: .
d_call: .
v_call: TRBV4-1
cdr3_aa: CASSQRTGYSRGHEQYF
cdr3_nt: TGCGCCAGCAGCCAAAGGACGGGGTATTCTCGAGGCCACGAGCAGTACTTC

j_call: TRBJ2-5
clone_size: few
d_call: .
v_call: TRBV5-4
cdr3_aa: CASSLRGYQETQYF
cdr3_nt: TGTGCCAGCAGCTTGAGAGGTTACCAAGAGACCCAGTACTTC

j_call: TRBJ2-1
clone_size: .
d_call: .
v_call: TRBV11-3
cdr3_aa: CASSLVSRLNEQFF
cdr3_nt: TGTGCCAGCAGCTTAGTTAGCAGACTGAATGAGCAGTTCTTC

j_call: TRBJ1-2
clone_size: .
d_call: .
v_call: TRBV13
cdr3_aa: CASSLEGGNGGYTF
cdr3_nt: TGTGCCAGCAGCTTAGAAGGTGGGAATGGAGGCTACACCTTC

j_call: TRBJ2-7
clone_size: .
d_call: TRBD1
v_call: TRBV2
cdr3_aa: CASSEDDQGATLYEQYF
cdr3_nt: TGTGCCAGCAGTGAAGACGATCAGGGGGCCACCCTCTACGAGCAGTACTTC

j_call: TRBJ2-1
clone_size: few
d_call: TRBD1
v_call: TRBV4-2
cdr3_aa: CASSQGLGQGNNEQFF
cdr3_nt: TGTGCCAGCAGCCAAGGACTCGGACAGGGTAACAATGAGCAGTTCTTC

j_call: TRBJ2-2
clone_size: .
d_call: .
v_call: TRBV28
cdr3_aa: CASAGPGELFF
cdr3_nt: TGTGCCAGCGCGGGACCCGGGGAGCTGTTTTTT

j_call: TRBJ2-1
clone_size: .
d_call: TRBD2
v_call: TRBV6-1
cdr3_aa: CASSEGTSGDSYNEQFF
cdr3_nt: TGTGCCAGCAGTGAAGGGACTAGCGGAGACTCCTACAATGAGCAGTTCTTC

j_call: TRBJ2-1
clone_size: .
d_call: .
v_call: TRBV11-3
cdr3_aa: CASSWGASNEQFF
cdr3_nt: TGTGCCAGCAGTTGGGGTGCGAGCAATGAGCAGTTCTTC

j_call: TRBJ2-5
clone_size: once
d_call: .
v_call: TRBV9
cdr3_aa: CASSVAGARETQYF
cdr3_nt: TGTGCCAGCAGCGTAGCGGGGGCGCGGGAGACCCAGTACTTC